The 5 T cell receptor beta chains listed next were all sequenced from one sample in a study of Ad26.COV2.S vaccination and SARS-CoV-2 variants. Sample treatment: roughly 19 received Ad26.COV2.S at low or high dose, single or two shots; about 5 received placebo; per-sample allocation not given. Repertoires come from day 63 after the first vaccine or placebo injection. Some clones are missing from TCRdb's copy, which holds only in-frame ones; the method was immunoSEQ multiplex PCR. The sample records about 480,000 clones, approximately 88% being singletons. The sample in question was peripheral blood, obtained in a trial of Ad26.COV2.S vaccine versus placebo. The receptors here all came from a person between 18 and 65 years old who received the Ad26.COV2.S COVID-19 vaccine or a placebo.

The V call is TRBV30, the J call TRBJ1-1; no clear D gene. CDR3 length: 12 amino acids. Germline V CDR1 and CDR2: GTSNPN, SVGIG (reference sequence). V was cut by 2 bases and J by 7 bases, with 11 bases left in between. CDR3 DNA: TGTGCCTGGAGTCCAGGCGGGGTTGAAGCTTTCTTT. Translation gives CAWSPGGVEAFF.

The rearrangement uses TRBV18 and TRBJ2-3, with no clear D. CDR3 length: 13 amino acids. Trimming stripped 4 bases from V and 4 bases from J, with 9 bases between. Looked up from germline, CDR1 is KGHSH and CDR2 is LQKENI. The CDR3 DNA follows: TGTGCCAGCTCACGATCAATTCCAGATACGCAGTATTTT. This codes for CASSRSIPDTQYF. Supplemented by reference TRBV18 and TRBJ2-3, the full variable domain reads NAGVMQNPRHLVRRRGQEARLRCSPMKGHSHVYWYRQLPEEGLKFMVYLQKENIIDESGMPKERFSAEFPKEGPSILRIQQVVRGDSAAYFCASSRSIPDTQYFGPGTRLTVL.

This clone has more than one count but fewer than ten. The chain joins TRBV7-2 to TRBJ1-5, with a possible D match to TRBD1 (5 bases). Deletions cut 1 base from V and 5 bases from J, with 6 bases between. The CDR3 runs 13 residues. The germline V gene encodes CDR1 SGHTA and CDR2 FQGNSA. The CDR3 bases are TGTGCCAGCAGCTTAGAGGGGTATCAGCCCCAGCATTTT. Amino acids: CASSLEGYQPQHF.

The chain couples TRBV5-4 to TRBJ2-2; 11 positions match TRBD2. The CDR3 runs 17 residues. V lost 4 bases, J lost 0 bases, and 5 bases stayed unmatched. Germline V gene sequence: CDR1 SGHNT, CDR2 YYREEE (reference sequence). The CDR3 is CASSAIAGGTNTGELFF. The CDR3 nucleotides are TGTGCCAGCAGCGCTATAGCGGGAGGGACGAACACCGGGGAGCTGTTTTTT.

The V gene is TRBV28, the J gene TRBJ2-7, with 7 bases fitting TRBD1. The CDR3 runs to 13 residues. Per germline, CDR1 MDHEN and CDR2 SYDVKM. After removal of 7 bases from V and 0 bases from J, the junction contained 3 bases not matched to a gene. The CDR3 loop reads CASNGQVSYEQYF. The DNA of the CDR3 is TGTGCCAGCAATGGACAGGTCTCCTACGAGCAGTACTTC.